The entry below describes one TCR beta chain. The record originates from a study of blood T cell repertoires in COVID-19. Study-level background: Sources were T cells, B-cell-depleted T cells, or PBMCs; the material itself was cDNA or gDNA.

The CDR3 is 16 residues long. Germline CDR1 SGHNT, CDR2 YYREEE (reference sequence). J was trimmed by 2 bases and V by 4 bases; bases with no gene match: 7. Original analysis: Estimates of nucleated cell counts were drawn from the amplification of reference gene primers. Profiling relied on immunoSEQ multiplex PCR, and the TCRdb table lists in-frame clones only, not all of them. Clone size and the V and J calls come from that table; the DNA yielded D and trimming. The sample records tens of thousands of clones, 80% to 90% being singletons. V is TRBV5-4 and J is TRBJ2-3, with 10 bases that match TRBD2. Source material: peripheral blood. This sequence originates from a man aged 35 to 55 with acute or convalescent COVID-19. CDR3 region: CASSAGTSEYTDTQYF. The CDR3 nucleotides read TGTGCCAGCAGCGCCGGGACTAGCGAATACACAGATACGCAGTATTTT. Using reference TRBV5-4 and TRBJ2-3 for the parts outside the CDR3, the full variable domain is ETGVTQSPTHLIKTRGQQVTLRCSSQSGHNTVSWYQQALGQGPQFIFQYYREEENGRGNFPPRFSGLQFPNYSSELNVNALELDDSALYLCASSAGTSEYTDTQYFGPGTRLTVL.